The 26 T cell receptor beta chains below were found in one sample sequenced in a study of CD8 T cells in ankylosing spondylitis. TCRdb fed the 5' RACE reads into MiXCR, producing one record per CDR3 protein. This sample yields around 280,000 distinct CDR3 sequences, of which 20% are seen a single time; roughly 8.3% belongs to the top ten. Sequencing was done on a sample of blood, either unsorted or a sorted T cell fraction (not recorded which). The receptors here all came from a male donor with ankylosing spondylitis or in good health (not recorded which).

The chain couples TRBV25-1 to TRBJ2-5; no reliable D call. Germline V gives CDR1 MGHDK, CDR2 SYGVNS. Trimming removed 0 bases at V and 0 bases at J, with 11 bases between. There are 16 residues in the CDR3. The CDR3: CASSEYEVGNQETQYF. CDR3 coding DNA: TGTGCCAGCAGTGAATATGAAGTGGGGAACCAAGAGACCCAGTACTTC.

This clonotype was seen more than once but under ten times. CDR3 sequence: CASTQSTGIGNQPQHF. Here the CDR3 DNA reads TGTGCCAGTACCCAATCAACAGGGATCGGCAATCAGCCCCAGCATTTT. The V and J genes are TRBV6-1 and TRBJ1-5; a weak D match, TRBD1 (6 bases). The germline V gene encodes CDR1 MNHNS and CDR2 SASEGT. Trimming took 9 bases from V and 2 from J, leaving 20 bases between them. The CDR3 is 16 amino acids.

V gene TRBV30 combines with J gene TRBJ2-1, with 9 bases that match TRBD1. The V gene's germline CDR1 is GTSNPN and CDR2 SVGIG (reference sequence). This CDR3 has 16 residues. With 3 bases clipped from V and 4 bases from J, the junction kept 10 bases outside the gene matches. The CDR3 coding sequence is TGTGCCTGGAGGCGATCTGGACAGGGGACTTACAATGAGCAGTTCTTC. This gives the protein CAWRRSGQGTYNEQFF.

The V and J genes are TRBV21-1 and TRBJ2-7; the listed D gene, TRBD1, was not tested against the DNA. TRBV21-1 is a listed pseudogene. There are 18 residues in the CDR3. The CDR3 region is CASSNGETGGTPAYEQYV. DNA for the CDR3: TGTGCCAGCAGCAACGGCGAGACAGGGGGGACTCCAGCCTACGAGCAGTACGTC.

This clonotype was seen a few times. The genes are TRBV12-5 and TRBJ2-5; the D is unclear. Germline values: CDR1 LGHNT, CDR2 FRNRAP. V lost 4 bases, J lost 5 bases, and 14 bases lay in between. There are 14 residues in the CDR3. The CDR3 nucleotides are TGTGCTAGTGGTTCCGACTTCTTTACGGAGACCCAGTACTTC. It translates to CASGSDFFTETQYF.

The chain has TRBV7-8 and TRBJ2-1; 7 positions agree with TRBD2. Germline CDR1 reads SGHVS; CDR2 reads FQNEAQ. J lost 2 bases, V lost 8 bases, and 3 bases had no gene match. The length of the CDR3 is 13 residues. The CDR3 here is CASGGLTYNEQFF. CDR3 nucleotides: TGTGCCAGCGGGGGACTAACCTACAATGAGCAGTTCTTC.

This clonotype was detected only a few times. This chain's CDR3 is CASSPPGLGDETQYF. The DNA for the CDR3 is TGTGCCAGCAGCCCCCCGGGGCTCGGGGACGAGACCCAGTACTTC. The chain uses TRBV12-3 or TRBV12-4 and TRBJ2-5; D possibly uses TRBD1 or TRBD2 (5 bases each). The CDR3 loop spans 15 amino acids. V shed 6 bases and J shed 5 bases, with 19 bases lying between them.

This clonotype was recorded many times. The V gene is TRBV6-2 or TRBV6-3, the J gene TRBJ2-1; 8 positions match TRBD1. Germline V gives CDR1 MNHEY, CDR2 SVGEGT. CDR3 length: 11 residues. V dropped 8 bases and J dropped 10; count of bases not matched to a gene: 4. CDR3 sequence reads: CASGQGREQFF. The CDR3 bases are TGTGCCAGCGGACAGGGAAGGGAGCAGTTCTTC.

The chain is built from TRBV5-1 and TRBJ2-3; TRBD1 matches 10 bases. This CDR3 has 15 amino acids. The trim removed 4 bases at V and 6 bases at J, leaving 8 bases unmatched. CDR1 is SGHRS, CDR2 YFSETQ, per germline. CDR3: CASSIWTGGVDTQYF. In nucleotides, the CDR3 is TGCGCCAGCAGCATCTGGACAGGGGGTGTCGATACGCAGTATTTT.

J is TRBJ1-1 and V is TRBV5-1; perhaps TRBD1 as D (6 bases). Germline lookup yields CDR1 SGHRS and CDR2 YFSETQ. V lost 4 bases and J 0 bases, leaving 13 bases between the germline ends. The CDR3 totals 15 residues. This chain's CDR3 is CASSPFRTVNTEAFF. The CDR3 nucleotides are TGCGCCAGCAGCCCGTTCAGGACAGTGAACACTGAAGCTTTCTTT.

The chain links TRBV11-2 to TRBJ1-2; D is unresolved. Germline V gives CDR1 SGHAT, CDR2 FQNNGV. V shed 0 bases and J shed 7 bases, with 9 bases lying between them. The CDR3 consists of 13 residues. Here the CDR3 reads CASSLEGNRGYTF. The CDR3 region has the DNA TGTGCCAGCAGCTTAGAAGGGAATCGTGGCTACACCTTC.

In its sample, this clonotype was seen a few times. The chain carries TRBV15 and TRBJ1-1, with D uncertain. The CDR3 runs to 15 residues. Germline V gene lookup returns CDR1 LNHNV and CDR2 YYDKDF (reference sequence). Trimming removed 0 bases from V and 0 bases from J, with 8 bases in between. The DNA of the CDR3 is TGTGCCACCAGCAGAGATGCAGGATTGAACACTGAAGCTTTCTTT. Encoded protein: CATSRDAGLNTEAFF. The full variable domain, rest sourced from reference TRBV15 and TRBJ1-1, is DAMVIQNPRYQVTQFGKPVTLSCSQTLNHNVMYWYQQKSSQAPKLLFHYYDKDFNNEADTPDNFQSRRPNTSFCFLDIRSPGLGDTAMYLCATSRDAGLNTEAFFGQGTRLTVV.

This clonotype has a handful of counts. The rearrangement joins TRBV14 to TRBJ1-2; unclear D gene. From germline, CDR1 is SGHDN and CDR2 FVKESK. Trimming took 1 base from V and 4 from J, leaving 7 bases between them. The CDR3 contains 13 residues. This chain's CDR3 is CASSQGGFYGYTF. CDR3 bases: TGTGCCAGCAGCCAAGGAGGGTTCTATGGCTACACCTTC.

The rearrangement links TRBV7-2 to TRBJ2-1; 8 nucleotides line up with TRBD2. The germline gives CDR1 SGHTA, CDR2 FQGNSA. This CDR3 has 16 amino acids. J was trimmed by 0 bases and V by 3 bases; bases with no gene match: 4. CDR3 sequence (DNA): TGTGCCAGCAGCTTTACCGGGACTAGCTCCTACAATGAGCAGTTCTTC. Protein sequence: CASSFTGTSSYNEQFF.

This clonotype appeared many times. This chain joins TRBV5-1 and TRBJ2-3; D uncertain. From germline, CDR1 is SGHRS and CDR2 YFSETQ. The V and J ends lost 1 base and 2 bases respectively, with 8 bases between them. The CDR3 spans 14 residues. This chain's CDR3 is CASSLTRITDTQYF. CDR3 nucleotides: TGCGCCAGCAGCTTGACTCGTATCACAGATACGCAGTATTTT.

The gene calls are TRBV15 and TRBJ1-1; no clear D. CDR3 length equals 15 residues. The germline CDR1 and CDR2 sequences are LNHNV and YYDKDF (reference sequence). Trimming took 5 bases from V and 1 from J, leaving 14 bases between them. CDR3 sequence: CATSRPAVKNTEAFF. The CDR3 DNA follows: TGTGCCACCAGCCGACCGGCAGTGAAGAACACTGAAGCTTTCTTT. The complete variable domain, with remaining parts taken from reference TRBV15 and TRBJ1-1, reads DAMVIQNPRYQVTQFGKPVTLSCSQTLNHNVMYWYQQKSSQAPKLLFHYYDKDFNNEADTPDNFQSRRPNTSFCFLDIRSPGLGDTAMYLCATSRPAVKNTEAFFGQGTRLTVV.

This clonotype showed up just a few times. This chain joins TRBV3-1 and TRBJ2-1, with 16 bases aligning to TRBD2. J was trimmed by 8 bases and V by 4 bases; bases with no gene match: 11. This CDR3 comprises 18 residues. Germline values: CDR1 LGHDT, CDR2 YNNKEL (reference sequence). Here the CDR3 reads CASSPALGTSGRADEQFF. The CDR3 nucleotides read TGTGCCAGCAGCCCCGCCTTGGGGACTAGCGGGAGGGCGGATGAGCAGTTCTTC.

CDR3 protein: CASRGTSGGYNEQFF. The CDR3 DNA sequence: TGTGCCAGCAGGGGGACTAGCGGGGGTTATAATGAGCAGTTCTTC. The V and J genes are TRBV12-3 or TRBV12-4 and TRBJ2-1; the match to TRBD2 covers 14 bases. CDR3 length: 15 amino acids. V trimming: 6 bases; J trimming: 7 bases; junction bases outside the gene matches: 5.

The CDR3 bases are TGCAGTGCTAGAGACCTACCTTGGACTTCCTACACCGGGGAGCTGTTTTTT. Residues: CSARDLPWTSYTGELFF. J is TRBJ2-2 and V is TRBV20-1; D possibly corresponds to TRBD2 (5 bases). V was cut by 0 bases and J by 3 bases, with 17 bases left in between. The CDR3 contains 17 residues. Per germline, CDR1 DFQATT and CDR2 SNEGSKA (reference sequence).

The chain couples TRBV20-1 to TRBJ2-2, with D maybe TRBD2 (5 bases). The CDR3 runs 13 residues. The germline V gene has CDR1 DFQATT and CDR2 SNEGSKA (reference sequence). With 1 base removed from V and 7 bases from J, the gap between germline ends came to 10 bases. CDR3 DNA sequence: TGCAGTGCTAGAGGTCCCACTAGCGGGGAGCTGTTTTTT. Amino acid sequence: CSARGPTSGELFF.

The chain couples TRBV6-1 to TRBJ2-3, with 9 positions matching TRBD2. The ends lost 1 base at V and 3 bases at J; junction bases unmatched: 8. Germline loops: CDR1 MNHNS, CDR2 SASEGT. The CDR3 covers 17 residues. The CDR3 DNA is TGTGCCAGCAGTGAAGGGCGTGGCGGGGGGGTGACAGATACGCAGTATTTT. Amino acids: CASSEGRGGGVTDTQYF.

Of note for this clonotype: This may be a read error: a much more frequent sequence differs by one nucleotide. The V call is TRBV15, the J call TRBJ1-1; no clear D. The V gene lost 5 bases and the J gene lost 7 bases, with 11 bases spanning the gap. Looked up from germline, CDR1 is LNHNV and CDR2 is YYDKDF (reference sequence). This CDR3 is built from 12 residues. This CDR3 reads CATSFLGSEAFF. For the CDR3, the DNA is TGTGCCACCAGCTTTTTGGGCAGTGAAGCTTTCTTT. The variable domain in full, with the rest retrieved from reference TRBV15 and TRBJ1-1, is DAMVIQNPRYQVTQFGKPVTLSCSQTLNHNVMYWYQQKSSQAPKLLFHYYDKDFNNEADTPDNFQSRRPNTSFCFLDIRSPGLGDTAMYLCATSFLGSEAFFGQGTRLTVV.

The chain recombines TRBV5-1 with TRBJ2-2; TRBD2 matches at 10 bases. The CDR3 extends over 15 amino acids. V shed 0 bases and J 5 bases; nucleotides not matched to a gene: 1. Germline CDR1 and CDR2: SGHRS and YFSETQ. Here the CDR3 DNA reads TGCGCCAGCAGCTTGGTAGCGGGAGGAACCGGGGAGCTGTTTTTT. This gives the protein CASSLVAGGTGELFF. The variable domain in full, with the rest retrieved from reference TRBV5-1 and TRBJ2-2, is KAGVTQTPRYLIKTRGQQVTLSCSPISGHRSVSWYQQTPGQGLQFLFEYFSETQRNKGNFPGRFSGRQFSNSRSEMNVSTLELGDSALYLCASSLVAGGTGELFFGEGSRLTVL.

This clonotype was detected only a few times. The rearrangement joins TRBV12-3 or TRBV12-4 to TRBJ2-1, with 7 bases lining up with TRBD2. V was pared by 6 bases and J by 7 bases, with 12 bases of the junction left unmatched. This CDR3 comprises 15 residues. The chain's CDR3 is CASREYTAGRNEQFF. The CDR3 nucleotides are TGTGCCAGCAGGGAATATACAGCGGGGCGGAATGAGCAGTTCTTC.

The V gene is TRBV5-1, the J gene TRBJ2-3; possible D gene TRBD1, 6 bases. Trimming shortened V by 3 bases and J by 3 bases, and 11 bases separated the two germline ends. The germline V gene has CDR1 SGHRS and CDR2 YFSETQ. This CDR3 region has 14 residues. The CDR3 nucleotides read TGCGCCAGCAGCTGGGGGACACTGACAGATACGCAGTATTTT. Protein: CASSWGTLTDTQYF.

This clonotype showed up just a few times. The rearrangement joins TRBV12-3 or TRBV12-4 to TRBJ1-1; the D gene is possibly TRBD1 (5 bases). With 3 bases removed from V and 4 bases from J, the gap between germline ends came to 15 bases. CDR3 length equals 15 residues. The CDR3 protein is CASSFAAFQGTEAFF. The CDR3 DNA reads TGTGCCAGCAGTTTCGCGGCGTTTCAGGGCACTGAAGCTTTCTTT.